Listed here are 25 T cell receptor beta chains from one sample, sequenced in a study of blood T cell repertoires in COVID-19. Some clones are missing from TCRdb's copy, which holds only in-frame ones; the method was immunoSEQ multiplex PCR. This table holds 100,000 to 120,000 clones, about 88% found once. The specimen was peripheral blood. All receptors come from a woman aged 70-85 years who had recovered from COVID-19.

V gene TRBV11-3 combines with J gene TRBJ2-7; TRBD2 matches at 10 bases. Germline lookup yields CDR1 SGHNT and CDR2 YENEEA. With V trimmed by 1 base and J by 4 bases, 7 bases remained unmatched. This CDR3 has 16 residues. The DNA of the CDR3 is TGTGCCAGCAGCTTAGCCCCTAGCGGGAGAGGGTACGAGCAGTACTTC. It specifies CASSLAPSGRGYEQYF.

This chain joins TRBV10-2 and TRBJ1-5; D possibly corresponds to TRBD1 (6 bases). With 7 bases removed from V and 5 bases from J, the gap between germline ends came to 15 bases. CDR3 size: 14 residues. The V gene's germline CDR1 is WSHSY and CDR2 SAAADI. The CDR3 protein is CASNANRADQPQHF. The CDR3 DNA follows: TGCGCCAGCAATGCGAACAGGGCCGATCAGCCCCAGCATTTT.

This chain uses TRBV28 with TRBJ1-2; D ambiguous. Between the trimmed V and J ends, which lost 5 bases and 8 bases, there was a span of 15 bases. The CDR3 covers 13 residues. Germline V gene lookup returns CDR1 MDHEN and CDR2 SYDVKM. CDR3 amino acids: CASSLSLMRGYTF. In DNA form, the CDR3 reads TGTGCCAGCAGTCTTAGTTTAATGCGGGGCTACACCTTC.

The genes are TRBV5-8 and TRBJ1-5; 7 bases match TRBD1. V shed 5 bases and J 3 bases; nucleotides not matched to a gene: 8. This CDR3 is 15 amino acids long. Germline V lookup: CDR1 SGHTS, CDR2 YDEGEE. The CDR3 region has the DNA TGTGCCAGCAGTCGTGGACAGGCGACCAATCAGCCCCAGCATTTT. Translation: CASSRGQATNQPQHF. Based on the CDR3 plus reference TRBV5-8 and TRBJ1-5, the full variable domain is EAGVTQSPTHLIKTRGQQATLRCSPISGHTSVYWYQQALGLGLQFLLWYDEGEERNRGNFPPRFSGRQFPNYSSELNVNALELEDSALYLCASSRGQATNQPQHFGDGTRLSIL.

The DNA for the CDR3 is TGCGCCAGCAGCCCGGGGGGGGCCCTCTCCTACGAGCAGTACTTC. Translating gives CASSPGGALSYEQYF. The gene calls are TRBV5-1 and TRBJ2-7; 8 bases match TRBD2. V was clipped by 4 bases and J by 0 bases; unmatched bases: 6. The CDR3 is 15 amino acids. Germline values: CDR1 SGHRS, CDR2 YFSETQ.

The chain employs TRBV9 and TRBJ2-2, with a weak D call TRBD2 (5 bases). The germline V gene has CDR1 SGDLS and CDR2 YYNGEE. The CDR3 has 13 amino acids. Trimming stripped 5 bases from V and 10 bases from J, with 15 bases between. CDR3 coding DNA: TGTGCCAGCAGAAAGAACACCGGGGAGGAGCTGTTTTTT. It codes for CASRKNTGEELFF. The whole variable domain, filled in from reference TRBV9 and TRBJ2-2, reads DSGVTQTPKHLITATGQRVTLRCSPRSGDLSVYWYQQSLDQGLQFLIQYYNGEERAKGNILERFSAQQFPDLHSELNLSSLELGDSALYFCASRKNTGEELFFGEGSRLTVL.

This clone appeared a few times. The V gene is TRBV9, the J gene TRBJ1-3; perhaps TRBD1 as D (5 bases). The CDR3 sequence is 16 residues long. Germline V CDR1 and CDR2: SGDLS, YYNGEE. V dropped 0 bases and J dropped 2 bases, with 12 bases sitting between them. The CDR3 reads CASSVGRAGAGNTIYF. The CDR3 bases are TGTGCCAGCAGCGTAGGACGAGCGGGGGCTGGAAACACCATATATTTT.

This chain links TRBV19 with TRBJ2-2; a possible D gene is TRBD1 (6 bases). The CDR3 is 16 residues long. Germline assignment: CDR1 LNHDA and CDR2 SQIVND (reference sequence). Trimming left V 7 bases short and J 1 base short, with 16 bases between. The CDR3 coding sequence is TGTGCCAGTACGGGGCTACAGGGAGTGAACACCGGGGAGCTGTTTTTT. Its protein is CASTGLQGVNTGELFF.

The chain carries TRBV24-1 and TRBJ2-1; D ambiguous. Germline V gene lookup returns CDR1 KGHDR and CDR2 SFDVKD. This CDR3 contains 15 residues. The ends were cut back, 3 bases at V and 0 bases at J, with 8 bases in the middle. As DNA, the CDR3 is TGTGCCACCAGTGATATCGGTTTCTCCTACAATGAGCAGTTCTTC. It specifies CATSDIGFSYNEQFF.

The gene calls are TRBV14 and TRBJ1-2; possible D gene TRBD1, 5 bases. This CDR3 is 15 amino acids long. Per the germline V gene, CDR1 is SGHDN and CDR2 is FVKESK. The V end was cut by 4 bases, the J end by 7 bases, with 19 bases between. CDR3 protein: CASSRVQRTGFGYTF. In DNA, the CDR3 is TGTGCCAGCAGCCGAGTCCAGAGAACAGGCTTTGGCTACACCTTC.

The chain links TRBV9 to TRBJ1-6; D not resolved. This CDR3 has 17 residues. V dropped 4 bases and J dropped 4 bases, with 18 bases sitting between them. Germline CDR1 SGDLS, CDR2 YYNGEE. CDR3 residues: CASSTENRPLYNSPLHF. The CDR3 nucleotides read TGTGCCAGCAGCACGGAAAACAGACCGTTGTATAATTCACCCCTCCACTTT.

The chain uses TRBV5-6 and TRBJ2-7; possible D gene TRBD1, 6 bases. The CDR3 loop spans 15 amino acids. Per the germline V gene, CDR1 is SGHDT and CDR2 is YYEEEE. Trimming took off 5 bases at V and 5 bases at J, with 20 bases between the two ends. The CDR3 spells CASSSDLGAGDEQYF. In nucleotides, the CDR3 is TGTGCCAGCAGTTCGGACTTAGGGGCAGGGGACGAGCAGTACTTC.

This clone was observed a single time. This chain uses TRBV27 with TRBJ2-7; TRBD2 agrees at 7 bases. The junction had 7 bases not matched to a gene; V was cut back by 5 bases and J by 6 bases. CDR3 length: 13 residues. Germline V gene lookup returns CDR1 MNHEY and CDR2 SMNVEV (reference sequence). In DNA form, the CDR3 reads TGTGCCAGCAGTCTCCGGGGGGTGGGCGAGCAGTACTTC. Translating gives CASSLRGVGEQYF.

The chain links TRBV27 to TRBJ2-2; no reliable D call. V was cut by 2 bases and J by 3 bases, with 7 bases left in between. The CDR3 extends over 14 amino acids. The V gene's germline CDR1 is MNHEY and CDR2 SMNVEV (reference sequence). CDR3 in DNA: TGTGCCAGCAGTTTAGCCACTTACACCGGGGAGCTGTTTTTT. Its translation is CASSLATYTGELFF.

The chain carries TRBV4-2 and TRBJ2-2, with 9 bases lining up with TRBD1. J was trimmed by 9 bases and V by 8 bases; bases with no gene match: 10. Germline values: CDR1 LGHNA, CDR2 YNFKEQ. This CDR3 spans 14 amino acids. In DNA, the CDR3 is TGTGCCAGCCGCGGACAGGGGAATAATTGGGAGCTGTTTTTT. Its translation: CASRGQGNNWELFF.

The J gene is TRBJ2-3, the V gene TRBV30, with 7 bases that match TRBD2. The trim removed 1 base at V and 3 bases at J, leaving 7 bases unmatched. CDR1 and CDR2 (germline): GTSNPN, SVGIG (reference sequence). The CDR3 totals 15 residues. CDR3 DNA sequence: TGTGCCTGGAGTGGGGACTATACCCAAACAGATACGCAGTATTTT. It specifies CAWSGDYTQTDTQYF.

CDR3 sequence: CASSIDRGSGQPQHF. The CDR3 DNA follows: TGTGCCAGTAGTATAGATCGGGGATCGGGGCAGCCCCAGCATTTT. The rearrangement joins TRBV19 to TRBJ1-5; D uncertain. Germline V gene lookup returns CDR1 LNHDA and CDR2 SQIVND (reference sequence). Between the trimmed V and J ends, which lost 0 bases and 7 bases, there was a span of 13 bases. The CDR3 sequence is 15 residues long.

This clone was recorded once. The chain joins TRBV23-1 to TRBJ1-5; tentative D call: TRBD1 (6 bases). TRBV23-1 is filed as an ORF, its function uncertain. The CDR3 sequence is 17 residues long. The V gene lost 1 base and the J gene lost 0 bases, with 13 bases spanning the gap. DNA of the CDR3: TGCGCCAGCAGTCAATTAGGGGGACCCCATAGCAATCAGCCCCAGCATTTT. Translating it yields CASSQLGGPHSNQPQHF.

The gene calls are TRBV5-1 and TRBJ2-1; TRBD2 matches at 9 bases. Germline values: CDR1 SGHRS, CDR2 YFSETQ. Trimming at V came to 4 bases and at J to 7 bases, leaving 9 bases not matched to a gene. The CDR3 loop spans 15 amino acids. This CDR3 is CASSRGGTSGNEQFF. The CDR3 DNA reads as TGCGCCAGCAGCCGCGGCGGAACTAGCGGGAATGAGCAGTTCTTC. The complete variable domain, with remaining parts taken from reference TRBV5-1 and TRBJ2-1, reads KAGVTQTPRYLIKTRGQQVTLSCSPISGHRSVSWYQQTPGQGLQFLFEYFSETQRNKGNFPGRFSGRQFSNSRSEMNVSTLELGDSALYLCASSRGGTSGNEQFFGPGTRLTVL.

V is TRBV7-2 and J is TRBJ1-1; D remains ambiguous. Germline loops: CDR1 SGHTA, CDR2 FQGNSA. The CDR3 has 12 amino acids. V was shortened by 8 bases and J by 0 bases, with 7 bases between the two germline ends. The CDR3: CASLRVNTEAFF. The CDR3 coding sequence is TGTGCCAGCCTGCGGGTGAACACTGAAGCTTTCTTT.

This chain joins TRBV6-2 or TRBV6-3 and TRBJ1-5; D is uncertain. Germline CDR1 reads MNHEY; CDR2 reads SVGEGT. CDR3 size: 15 residues. V was pared by 0 bases and J by 6 bases, with 12 bases between. The CDR3 bases are TGTGCCAGCAGTTACTCTGCGGTTCGTCGTCAGCCCCAGCATTTT. As protein: CASSYSAVRRQPQHF.

This chain joins TRBV7-2 and TRBJ1-6; possibly TRBD1 for D (6 bases). V lost 0 bases and J lost 4, with 13 bases in between. There are 17 residues in the CDR3. Germline CDR1 and CDR2: SGHTA and FQGNSA. CDR3 sequence reads: CASSLASTGVYNSPLHF. The CDR3 coding sequence is TGTGCCAGCAGCTTAGCTTCGACAGGTGTTTATAATTCACCCCTCCACTTT.

This rearrangement joins TRBV5-1 to TRBJ1-5; D may be TRBD1 (6 bases). V lost 0 bases and J 0 bases, leaving 28 bases between the germline ends. CDR1 is SGHRS and CDR2 is YFSETQ in the germline V gene. The CDR3 is 22 amino acids. The CDR3 here is CASSLVGARGSWSQHSNQPQHF. The CDR3 DNA is TGCGCCAGCAGCTTGGTGGGGGCGAGGGGGTCCTGGTCCCAACATAGCAATCAGCCCCAGCATTTT.

This sequence joins TRBV18 and TRBJ1-4; maybe TRBD1 (6 bases). The germline gives CDR1 KGHSH, CDR2 LQKENI. The V end was cut by 4 bases, the J end by 3 bases, with 18 bases between. This CDR3 is 17 amino acids long. Here the CDR3 DNA reads TGTGCCAGCTCACTGCTGACAGGCGCGACGGCTAATGAAAAACTGTTTTTT. It translates to CASSLLTGATANEKLFF.

The chain uses TRBV7-9 and TRBJ2-3, with a possible D match to TRBD2 (5 bases). V shed 1 base and J shed 0 bases, with 11 bases lying between them. The CDR3 runs to 16 residues. Germline assignment: CDR1 SEHNR and CDR2 FQNEAQ (reference sequence). As DNA, the CDR3 is TGTGCCAGCAGCTTAGGGCTAGCAGTTAGCACAGATACGCAGTATTTT. Protein sequence: CASSLGLAVSTDTQYF.